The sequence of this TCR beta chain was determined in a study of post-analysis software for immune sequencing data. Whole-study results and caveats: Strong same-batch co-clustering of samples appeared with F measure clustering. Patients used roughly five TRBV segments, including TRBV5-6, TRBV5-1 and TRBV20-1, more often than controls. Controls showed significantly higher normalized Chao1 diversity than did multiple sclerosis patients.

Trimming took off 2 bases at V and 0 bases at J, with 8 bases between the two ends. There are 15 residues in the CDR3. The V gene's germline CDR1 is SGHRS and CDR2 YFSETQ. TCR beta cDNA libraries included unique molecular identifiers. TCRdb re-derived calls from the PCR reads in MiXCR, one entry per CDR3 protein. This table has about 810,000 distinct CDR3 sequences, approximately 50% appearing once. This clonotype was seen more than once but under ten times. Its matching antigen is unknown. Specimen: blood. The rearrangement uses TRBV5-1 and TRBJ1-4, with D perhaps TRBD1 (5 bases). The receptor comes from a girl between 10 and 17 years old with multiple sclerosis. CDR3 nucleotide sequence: TGCGCCAGCAGCTTAAGGGGTGCAACTAATGAAAAACTGTTTTTT. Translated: CASSLRGATNEKLFF.